This T cell receptor beta chain was captured by sequencing in a study of blood T cell repertoires in COVID-19. CDR1 is WNHNN and CDR2 is SYGVQD in the germline V gene (reference sequence). The V and J ends lost 9 bases and 5 bases, in that order; junction bases with no gene match: 21. The CDR3 runs to 19 residues. Libraries were prepared by immunoSEQ multiplex PCR; TCRdb keeps only in-frame clonotypes and omits some of them. The sample holds roughly 350,000 clones, around 87% seen once. This sequence was found in a woman aged 25-40 years with COVID-19, enrolled during active disease. This chain links TRBV10-1 with TRBJ2-2; TRBD2 matches at 10 bases. The material sequenced was peripheral blood. The CDR3 region is CARNTEGRAGGPCTGELFF. The CDR3 nucleotides are TGCGCCAGAAATACCGAGGGTCGAGCGGGAGGGCCATGTACCGGGGAGCTGTTTTTT.